The entry below describes one TCR beta chain. This entry belongs to a study of blood T cell repertoires in COVID-19. About the study: The United States, Italy and Spain were the sources of the acute and convalescent COVID-19 samples. PBMCs, B-cell-depleted T cells, or T cells provided the cDNA or gDNA that made up the material.

CDR1 and CDR2 (germline): MNHEY, SMNVEV (reference sequence). This CDR3 is 16 amino acids long. After removal of 3 bases from V and 0 bases from J, the junction contained 5 bases not matched to a gene. Sequenced by immunoSEQ multiplex PCR; TCRdb stores in-frame clones only, minus some. Among 130,000 to 150,000 clones listed, around nine tenths were seen once. Material: peripheral blood. The TCR was taken from a human donor in a cohort sampled during active COVID-19. This chain connects TRBV27 to TRBJ2-1, with 7 positions matching TRBD2. This chain's CDR3 is CASSLWGGSSYNEQFF. Written as DNA, the CDR3 is TGTGCCAGCAGTTTGTGGGGCGGGAGCTCCTACAATGAGCAGTTCTTC.